A selection of T cell receptor beta chains follows, all from one sample in a study of blood T cell repertoires in COVID-19. TCRdb's copy holds only in-frame clones and misses some; the assay was immunoSEQ multiplex PCR. This sample has 95,000 to 100,000 clones; 70% to 90% occur once, and the top ten carry around 4%. The material sequenced was peripheral blood. The receptor set was obtained from a human donor with COVID-19, enrolled during active disease. The donor label of this sample is uncertain. Each CDR3 is given with its conserved first and last residue. D genes are given only for firm matches. Only some rows state a clone size, as once, few, many or a class for expanded clones.

clone_size,d_call,cdr3_length,j_call,v_call,cdr3_aa,cdr3_nt
NA,NA,16,TRBJ2-7,TRBV18,CASSPPSGGLSYEQYF,TGTGCCAGCTCACCACCATCGGGGGGCCTCTCCTACGAGCAGTACTTC
NA,NA,15,TRBJ1-4,TRBV11-2,CASSLDRSTAGELFF,TGTGCCAGCAGCTTAGATCGTAGCACAGCCGGGGAACTGTTTTTT
once,NA,13,TRBJ1-1,TRBV19,CASQGPVRTEAFF,TGTGCCAGCCAGGGGCCGGTGCGCACTGAAGCTTTCTTT
NA,NA,16,TRBJ2-5,TRBV18,CASSPTWEDYTETQYF,TGTGCCAGCTCACCCACTTGGGAAGACTACACAGAGACCCAGTACTTC
NA,NA,13,TRBJ2-7,TRBV9,CASSVRPSYEQYF,TGTGCCAGCAGCGTGAGGCCGAGCTACGAGCAGTACTTC
NA,NA,15,TRBJ2-5,TRBV3-1/TRBV3-2,CASSQTGGWEETQYF,TGTGCCAGCAGCCAGACGGGGGGCTGGGAGGAGACCCAGTACTTC
once,NA,16,TRBJ1-2,TRBV9,CASSVGGLIANYGYTF,TGTGCCAGCAGCGTGGGGGGGCTTATTGCTAACTATGGCTACACCTTC
NA,NA,17,TRBJ1-2,TRBV9,CASSPRGGAMRDYGYTF,TGTGCCAGCAGCCCCCGGGGGGGGGCGATGAGGGACTATGGCTACACCTTC
NA,NA,15,TRBJ1-2,TRBV5-1,CASSPEAALDYGYTF,TGCGCCAGCAGCCCGGAGGCAGCCCTAGACTATGGCTACACCTTC
NA,NA,16,TRBJ2-1,TRBV11-3,CASSPEVRGAGDEQFF,TGTGCCAGCAGCCCCGAAGTTCGGGGAGCCGGGGATGAGCAGTTCTTC
NA,TRBD2,19,TRBJ2-3,TRBV4-1,CASSQGYLAGGAGTDTQYF,TGCGCCAGCAGCCAAGGGTACCTAGCGGGGGGGGCAGGGACAGATACGCAGTATTTT
NA,TRBD1,13,TRBJ1-2,TRBV10-2,CASSDRAIGGYTF,TGCGCCAGCAGCGACAGGGCGATAGGTGGCTACACCTTC
NA,TRBD1,14,TRBJ1-1,TRBV18,CASSLGQGATEAFF,TGTGCCAGCTCTCTTGGACAGGGGGCTACTGAAGCTTTCTTT
NA,TRBD1,15,TRBJ1-2,TRBV24-1,CATSDSDRGSYGYTF,TGTGCCACCAGTGATTCGGACAGGGGAAGCTATGGCTACACCTTC
NA,NA,13,TRBJ1-4,TRBV2,CASSDEGGEKLFF,TGTGCCAGCAGTGATGAGGGGGGGGAAAAACTGTTTTTT
NA,NA,17,TRBJ1-5,TRBV21-1,CASSKAIHRGSNQPQHF,TGTGCCAGCAGCAAAGCCATCCACAGGGGTAGCAATCAGCCCCAGCATTTT
NA,TRBD1,16,TRBJ1-5,TRBV6-1,CASSERDRGRHQPQHF,TGTGCCAGCAGTGAAAGGGACAGGGGGCGGCATCAGCCCCAGCATTTT
NA,NA,16,TRBJ1-6,TRBV7-3,CATPFGRDGGNSPLHF,TGTGCCACGCCGTTCGGACGGGACGGAGGGAATTCACCCCTCCACTTT
NA,TRBD2,18,TRBJ2-5,TRBV5-1,CASSLSFTSGRAGETQYF,TGCGCCAGCAGCTTGTCCTTTACTAGCGGGAGGGCCGGTGAGACCCAGTACTTC
once,TRBD2,18,TRBJ2-1,TRBV3-1/TRBV3-2,CASSLRRASGSRRNEQFF,TGTGCCAGCAGCCTCAGGAGGGCTAGCGGGAGTCGGCGAAATGAGCAGTTCTTC
NA,NA,18,TRBJ1-5,TRBV19,CASSITIITGSSLWPQHF,TGTGCCAGTAGTATTACCATTATTACAGGGAGCAGCCTTTGGCCCCAGCATTTT
NA,NA,13,TRBJ1-2,TRBV2,CASSEEEGNGYTF,TGTGCCAGCAGTGAAGAGGAGGGGAATGGCTACACCTTC
NA,NA,13,TRBJ1-2,TRBV19,CASSIREDYGYTF,TGTGCCAGTAGTATTCGGGAGGACTATGGCTACACCTTC
NA,TRBD2,13,TRBJ2-2,TRBV2,CASSQGGHGELFF,TGTGCCAGCAGCCAGGGAGGGCACGGGGAGCTGTTTTTT
NA,NA,16,TRBJ1-1,TRBV4-1,CASSQAGHRRDTEAFF,TGCGCCAGCAGCCAAGCGGGACACCGTCGGGACACTGAAGCTTTCTTT
NA,NA,14,TRBJ2-1,TRBV24-1,CATSDTTRVGEQFF,TGTGCCACCAGTGATACCACCAGGGTCGGTGAGCAGTTCTTC
NA,NA,15,TRBJ1-6,TRBV6-5,CASSYSAGPNSPLHF,TGTGCCAGCAGTTACTCGGCGGGTCCTAATTCACCCCTCCACTTT
NA,NA,12,TRBJ1-4,TRBV19,CASKEQRGKLFF,TGTGCCAGTAAGGAGCAGCGTGGGAAACTGTTTTTT
NA,NA,15,TRBJ2-7,TRBV7-8,CASSLLGQFMYEQYF,TGTGCCAGCAGCTTATTAGGACAGTTTATGTACGAGCAGTACTTC
NA,NA,19,TRBJ1-1,TRBV11-3,CASSLDGGGLYGVPREAFF,TGTGCCAGCAGCTTAGATGGGGGCGGGTTATATGGTGTTCCTCGTGAAGCTTTCTTT
NA,NA,15,TRBJ2-5,TRBV6-1,CASSEGPTGQETQYF,TGTGCCAGCAGTGAAGGGCCGACAGGACAAGAGACCCAGTACTTC
NA,NA,14,TRBJ1-2,TRBV7-2,CASSPRSSLEGYTF,TGTGCCAGCAGCCCCCGTTCCTCCCTGGAGGGCTACACCTTC
NA,NA,16,TRBJ1-6,TRBV7-6,CASSLGSGVSASPLHF,TGTGCCAGCAGCCTCGGTTCGGGGGTTTCGGCTTCACCCCTCCACTTT
once,NA,15,TRBJ2-7,TRBV25-1,CASSESGSQHYEQYF,TGTGCCAGCAGTGAATCGGGGAGCCAACACTACGAGCAGTACTTC
NA,NA,14,TRBJ1-6,TRBV27,CASSFRSYNSPLHF,TGTGCCAGCAGTTTTCGCTCCTATAATTCACCCCTCCACTTT
NA,TRBD1,16,TRBJ2-3,TRBV19,CARRRPGQPSTDTQYF,TGTGCCAGGCGGCGACCGGGACAGCCAAGCACAGATACGCAGTATTTT
NA,NA,16,TRBJ1-2,TRBV9,CASSPYQGSPNYGYTF,TGTGCCAGCAGCCCTTACCAGGGGTCCCCTAACTATGGCTACACCTTC
NA,TRBD1,16,TRBJ1-3,TRBV5-5,CASSPGTGGWGNTIYF,TGTGCCAGCAGCCCCGGGACAGGGGGCTGGGGAAACACCATATATTTT
NA,TRBD1,12,TRBJ1-1,TRBV29-1,CSVVAGGTEAFF,TGCAGCGTTGTCGCAGGGGGCACTGAAGCTTTCTTT
NA,TRBD1,15,TRBJ2-1,TRBV5-1,CASSLETGAGNEQFF,TGCGCCAGCAGCTTGGAGACAGGGGCGGGCAATGAGCAGTTCTTC
once,NA,15,TRBJ2-7,TRBV7-6,CASSSLGLFIGEQYF,TGTGCCAGCAGCTCCCTCGGACTTTTTATAGGAGAGCAGTACTTC
NA,TRBD2,14,TRBJ2-7,TRBV27,CASKRGLRSYEQYF,TGTGCCAGCAAGCGGGGTTTACGGTCCTACGAGCAGTACTTC
NA,TRBD1,15,TRBJ2-7,TRBV25-1,CASGKSGTGFHEQYF,TGTGCCAGCGGAAAATCCGGGACAGGGTTTCACGAGCAGTACTTC
NA,NA,15,TRBJ2-7,TRBV5-1,CASSSVAESSYEQYF,TGCGCCAGCAGCTCCGTAGCGGAGAGCTCCTACGAGCAGTACTTC
NA,TRBD2,16,TRBJ2-5,TRBV12-5,CASGPPIAGAKETQYF,TGTGCTAGTGGTCCCCCTATAGCGGGGGCGAAAGAGACCCAGTACTTC
NA,TRBD2,15,TRBJ2-5,TRBV2,CASSEEWTSGETQYF,TGTGCCAGCAGTGAAGAGTGGACTAGCGGGGAGACCCAGTACTTC
NA,NA,18,TRBJ1-4,TRBV4-2,CASSPSGAQFTGVEKLFF,TGTGCCAGCAGCCCAAGCGGGGCCCAATTTACAGGAGTTGAAAAACTGTTTTTT
many,TRBD2,14,TRBJ2-3,TRBV9,CASSVGDYTDTQYF,TGTGCCAGCAGCGTAGGGGACTACACAGATACGCAGTATTTT
NA,TRBD2,18,TRBJ2-5,TRBV4-2,CASSRWTSGGETQETQYF,TGTGCCAGCAGCCGGTGGACTAGCGGGGGAGAAACTCAAGAGACCCAGTACTTC
NA,NA,15,TRBJ2-1,TRBV9,CASSVSGGYYNEQFF,TGTGCCAGCAGCGTATCCGGGGGTTACTACAATGAGCAGTTCTTC
NA,NA,15,TRBJ2-2,TRBV24-1,CATARTGDHTGELFF,TGTGCCACCGCGAGAACGGGGGATCACACCGGGGAGCTGTTTTTT
NA,NA,14,TRBJ1-4,TRBV2,CASKDGRAHEKLFF,TGTGCCAGCAAGGACGGCAGGGCTCATGAAAAACTGTTTTTT
NA,TRBD1,15,TRBJ1-5,TRBV25-1,CASSDNRGGNQPQHF,TGTGCCAGCAGTGACAACAGGGGGGGTAATCAGCCCCAGCATTTT
NA,NA,14,TRBJ2-3,TRBV5-1,CASSLVATEDTQYF,TGCGCCAGCAGCTTGGTCGCTACCGAGGATACGCAGTATTTT
once,TRBD2,15,TRBJ2-3,TRBV24-1,CATSDPGTSADTQYF,TGTGCCACCAGTGATCCCGGGACTAGCGCAGATACGCAGTATTTT
NA,NA,13,TRBJ1-5,TRBV19,CASSIGLAGPQHF,TGTGCCAGTAGTATCGGGCTCGCGGGGCCCCAGCATTTT
NA,TRBD1,13,TRBJ2-7,TRBV12-3/TRBV12-4,CASSQGQGAEQYF,TGTGCCAGCAGCCAGGGACAGGGGGCCGAGCAGTACTTC
NA,TRBD1,15,TRBJ2-1,TRBV5-6,CASTLLTGAKDEQFF,TGTGCCAGCACCCTCTTGACAGGGGCTAAGGATGAGCAGTTCTTC
once,NA,14,TRBJ2-6,TRBV7-9,CASSSSAGANVLTF,TGTGCCAGCAGTAGTTCTGCTGGGGCCAACGTCCTGACTTTC